This T cell receptor (beta chain) was identified during a study of CD8 T cells in Susac syndrome. When the RNA was reverse transcribed, random hexamers were used with an input of roughly 0.45 to 1 ug. Amplification of the TCR beta CDR3 was carried out by immunoSEQ multiplex PCR, which spanned a total of 54 Vbeta and 13 Jbeta segments. TCRdb independently ran MiXCR on the immunoSEQ multiplex PCR reads; one entry per CDR3 protein. The table lists approximately 150,000 distinct CDR3 sequences, around 94% of them singletons. Sequencing targeted TCR beta in blood CD8+ and CD4+ T cells. While CD8+ and CD4+ T cells were isolated negatively, TEMRA cells were enriched by FACS. Sequenced input: CD4+ T cells from PBMCs. This receptor was identified in a human donor in good health.

The CDR3 is CASSPGLAGGPSSGANVLTF. CDR3 sequence (DNA): TGTGCCAGCAGTCCAGGACTAGCGGGAGGCCCCAGCTCTGGGGCCAACGTCCTGACTTTC. This chain joins TRBV27 and TRBJ2-6; TRBD2 matches 14 bases. CDR3 length: 20 amino acids. Trimming took 5 bases from V and 0 from J; bases not matched to a gene: 9. Germline loops: CDR1 MNHEY, CDR2 SMNVEV (reference sequence).